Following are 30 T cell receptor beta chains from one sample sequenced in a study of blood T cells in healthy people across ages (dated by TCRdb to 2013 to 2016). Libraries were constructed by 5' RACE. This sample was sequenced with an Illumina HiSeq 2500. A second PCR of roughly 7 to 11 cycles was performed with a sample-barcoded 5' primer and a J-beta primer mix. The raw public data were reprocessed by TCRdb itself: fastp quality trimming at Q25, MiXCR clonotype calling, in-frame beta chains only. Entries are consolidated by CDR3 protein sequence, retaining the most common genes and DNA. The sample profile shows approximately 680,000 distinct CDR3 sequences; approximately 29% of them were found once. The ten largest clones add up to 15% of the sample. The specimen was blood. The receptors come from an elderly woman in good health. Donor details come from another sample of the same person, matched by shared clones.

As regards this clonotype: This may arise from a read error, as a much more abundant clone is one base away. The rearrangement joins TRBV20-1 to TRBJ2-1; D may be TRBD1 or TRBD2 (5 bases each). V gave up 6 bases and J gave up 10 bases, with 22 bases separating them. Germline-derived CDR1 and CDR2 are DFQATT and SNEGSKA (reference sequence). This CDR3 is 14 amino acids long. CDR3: CSAQTGKFGGEQFF. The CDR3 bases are TGCAGTGCCCAAACCGGCAAGTTTGGGGGAGAGCAGTTCTTC.

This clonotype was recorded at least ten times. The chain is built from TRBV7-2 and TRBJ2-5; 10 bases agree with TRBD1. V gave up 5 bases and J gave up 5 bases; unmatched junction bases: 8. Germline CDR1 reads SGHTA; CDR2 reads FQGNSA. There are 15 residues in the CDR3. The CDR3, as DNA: TGTGCCAGCAGCAGACAGGGGGCGAATCTGGAGACCCAGTACTTC. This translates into CASSRQGANLETQYF.

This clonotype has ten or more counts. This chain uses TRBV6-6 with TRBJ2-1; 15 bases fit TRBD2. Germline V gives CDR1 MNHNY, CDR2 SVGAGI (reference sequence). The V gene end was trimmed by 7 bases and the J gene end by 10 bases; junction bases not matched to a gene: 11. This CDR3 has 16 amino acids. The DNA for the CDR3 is TGTGCCAGCACCCCGGGTGGACTAGCGGGGGGGCGGGAGCAGTTCTTC. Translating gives CASTPGGLAGGREQFF.

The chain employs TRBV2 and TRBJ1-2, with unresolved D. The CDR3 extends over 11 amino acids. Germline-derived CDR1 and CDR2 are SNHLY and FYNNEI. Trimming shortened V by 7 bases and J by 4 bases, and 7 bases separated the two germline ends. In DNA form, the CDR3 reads TGTGCCAGCAATCGCCTCTATGGCTACACCTTC. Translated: CASNRLYGYTF.

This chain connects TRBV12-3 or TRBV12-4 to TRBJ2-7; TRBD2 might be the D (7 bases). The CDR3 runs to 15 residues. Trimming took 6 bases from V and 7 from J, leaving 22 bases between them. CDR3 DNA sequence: TGTGCCAGCAGCTTATTGGGAGGGGGGGCGAATGAGCAGTACTTC. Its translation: CASSLLGGGANEQYF.

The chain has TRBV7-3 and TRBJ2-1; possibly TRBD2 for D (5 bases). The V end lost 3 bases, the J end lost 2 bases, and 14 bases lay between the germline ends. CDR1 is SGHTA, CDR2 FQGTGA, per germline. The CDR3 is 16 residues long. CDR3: CASSFGETTTYNEQFF. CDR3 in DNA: TGTGCCAGCAGCTTTGGGGAGACAACTACCTACAATGAGCAGTTCTTC. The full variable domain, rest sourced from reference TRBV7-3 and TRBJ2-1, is GAGVSQTPSNKVTEKGKYVELRCDPISGHTALYWYRQSLGQGPEFLIYFQGTGAADDSGLPNDRFFAVRPEGSVSTLKIQRTERGDSAVYLCASSFGETTTYNEQFFGPGTRLTVL.

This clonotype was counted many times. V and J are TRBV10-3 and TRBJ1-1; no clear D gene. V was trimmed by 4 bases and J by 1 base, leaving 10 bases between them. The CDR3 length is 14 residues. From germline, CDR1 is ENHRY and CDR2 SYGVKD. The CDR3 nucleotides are TGTGCCATCAGTGGGCCCGGGCCGAACACTGAAGCTTTCTTT. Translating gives CAISGPGPNTEAFF.

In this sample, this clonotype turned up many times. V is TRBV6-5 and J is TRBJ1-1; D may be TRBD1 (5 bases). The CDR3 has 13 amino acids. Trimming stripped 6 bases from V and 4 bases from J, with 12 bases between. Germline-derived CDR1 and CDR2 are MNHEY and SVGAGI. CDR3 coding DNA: TGTGCCAGCAGCCGCGACAGAACCACTGAAGCTTTCTTT. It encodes CASSRDRTTEAFF.

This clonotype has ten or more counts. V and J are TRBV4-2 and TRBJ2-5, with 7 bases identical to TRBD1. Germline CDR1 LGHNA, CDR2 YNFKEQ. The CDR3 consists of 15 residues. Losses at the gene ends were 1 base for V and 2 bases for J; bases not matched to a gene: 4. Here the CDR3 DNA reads TGTGCCAGCAGCCAAGGGGACAGAGATCAAGAGACCCAGTACTTC. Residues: CASSQGDRDQETQYF.

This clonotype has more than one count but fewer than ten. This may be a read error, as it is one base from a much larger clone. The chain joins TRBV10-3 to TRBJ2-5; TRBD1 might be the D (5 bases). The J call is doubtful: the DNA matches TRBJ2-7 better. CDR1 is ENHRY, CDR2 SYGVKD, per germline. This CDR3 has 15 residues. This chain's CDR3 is CAISESLGALPEQYF. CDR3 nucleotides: TGTGCCATCAGTGAGTCACTTGGGGCCCTCCCCGAGCAGTACTTC.

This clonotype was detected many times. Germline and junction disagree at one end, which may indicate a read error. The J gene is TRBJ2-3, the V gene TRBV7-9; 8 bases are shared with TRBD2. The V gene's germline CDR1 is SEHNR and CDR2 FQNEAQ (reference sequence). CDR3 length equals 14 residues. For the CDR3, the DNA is TGTGCCAGTGGGGAGCGGGGGCGCACGGATACGCAGTATTTT. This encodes CASGERGRTDTQYF.

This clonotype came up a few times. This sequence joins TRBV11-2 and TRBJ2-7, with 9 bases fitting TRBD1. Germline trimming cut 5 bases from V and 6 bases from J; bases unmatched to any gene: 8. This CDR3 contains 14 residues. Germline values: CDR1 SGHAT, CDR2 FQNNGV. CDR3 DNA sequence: TGTGCCAGCAGCACAACGACAGGGGGTGGCGAGCAGTACTTC. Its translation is CASSTTTGGGEQYF.

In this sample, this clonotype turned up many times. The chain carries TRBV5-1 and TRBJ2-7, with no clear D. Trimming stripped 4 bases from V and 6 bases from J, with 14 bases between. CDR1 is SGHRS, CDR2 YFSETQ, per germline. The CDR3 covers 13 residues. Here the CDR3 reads CASSHGPEREQYF. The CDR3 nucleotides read TGCGCCAGCAGCCACGGCCCAGAGCGCGAGCAGTACTTC.

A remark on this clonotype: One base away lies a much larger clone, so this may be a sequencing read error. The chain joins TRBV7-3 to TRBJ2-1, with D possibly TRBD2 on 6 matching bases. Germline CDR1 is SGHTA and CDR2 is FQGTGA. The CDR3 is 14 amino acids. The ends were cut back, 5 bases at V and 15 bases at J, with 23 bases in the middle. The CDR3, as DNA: TGTGCCAGCAGCCGGGTGGGGGGTCGTATGGGGCGGTTCTTC. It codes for CASSRVGGRMGRFF.

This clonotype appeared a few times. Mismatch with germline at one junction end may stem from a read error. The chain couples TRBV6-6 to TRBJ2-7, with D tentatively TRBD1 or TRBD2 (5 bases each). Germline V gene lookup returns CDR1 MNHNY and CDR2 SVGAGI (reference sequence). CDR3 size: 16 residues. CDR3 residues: CASSYGIWDQSYERYF. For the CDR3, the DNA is TGTGCCAGCAGTTACGGGATCTGGGACCAATCCTACGAGCGGTACTTC.

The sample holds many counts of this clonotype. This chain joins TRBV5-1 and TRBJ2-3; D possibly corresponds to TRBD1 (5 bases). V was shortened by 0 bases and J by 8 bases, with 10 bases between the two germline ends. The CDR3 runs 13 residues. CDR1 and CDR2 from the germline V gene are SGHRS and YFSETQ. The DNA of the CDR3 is TGCGCCAGCAGCTTGGAGGTTAGGGGTACGCAGTATTTT. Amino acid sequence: CASSLEVRGTQYF.

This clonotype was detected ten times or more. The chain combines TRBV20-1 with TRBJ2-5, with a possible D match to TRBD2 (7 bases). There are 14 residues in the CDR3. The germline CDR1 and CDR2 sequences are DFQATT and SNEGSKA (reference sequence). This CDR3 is CSVNRGGYQETQYF. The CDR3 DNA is TGCAGCGTTAATAGGGGGGGGTACCAAGAGACCCAGTACTTC.

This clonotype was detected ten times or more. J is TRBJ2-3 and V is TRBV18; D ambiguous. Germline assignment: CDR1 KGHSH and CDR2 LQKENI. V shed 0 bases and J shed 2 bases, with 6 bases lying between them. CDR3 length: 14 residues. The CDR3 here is CASSPPSTTDTQYF. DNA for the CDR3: TGTGCCAGCTCACCACCGAGCACCACAGATACGCAGTATTTT.

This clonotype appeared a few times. The CDR3 sequence: CASSFTGTSSEQFF. The DNA of the CDR3 is TGTGCCAGCAGCTTTACCGGGACTAGCAGTGAGCAGTTCTTC. The chain employs TRBV7-2 and TRBJ2-1; 9 bases are shared with TRBD2. Trimming at V came to 3 bases and at J to 9 bases, leaving 6 bases not matched to a gene. From germline, CDR1 is SGHTA and CDR2 FQGNSA. The CDR3 consists of 14 residues.

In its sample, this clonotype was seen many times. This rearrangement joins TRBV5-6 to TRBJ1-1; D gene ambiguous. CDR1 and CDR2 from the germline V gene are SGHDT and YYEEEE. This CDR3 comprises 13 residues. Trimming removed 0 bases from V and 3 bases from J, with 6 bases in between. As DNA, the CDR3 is TGTGCCAGCAGCTTGGACATGGACACTGAAGCTTTCTTT. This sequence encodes CASSLDMDTEAFF.

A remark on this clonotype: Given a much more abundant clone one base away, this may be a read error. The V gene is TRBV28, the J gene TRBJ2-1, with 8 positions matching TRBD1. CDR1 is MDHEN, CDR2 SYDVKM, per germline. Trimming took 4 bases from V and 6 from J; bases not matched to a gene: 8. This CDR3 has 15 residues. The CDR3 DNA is TGTGCCAGCAGTTCTGCCAGGGGGCTGTGCAATGAGCAGTTCTTC. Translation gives CASSSARGLCNEQFF.

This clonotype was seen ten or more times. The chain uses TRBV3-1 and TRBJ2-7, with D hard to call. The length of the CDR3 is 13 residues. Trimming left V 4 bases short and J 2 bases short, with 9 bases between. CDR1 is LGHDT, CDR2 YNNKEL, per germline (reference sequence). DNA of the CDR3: TGTGCCAGCAGCCGTTATGGGCCCTACGAGCAGTACTTC. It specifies CASSRYGPYEQYF.

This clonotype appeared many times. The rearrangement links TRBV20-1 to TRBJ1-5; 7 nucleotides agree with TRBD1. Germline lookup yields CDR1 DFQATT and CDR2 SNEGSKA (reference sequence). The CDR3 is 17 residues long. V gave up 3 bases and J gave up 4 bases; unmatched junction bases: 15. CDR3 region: CSASGGQFTFGNQPQHF. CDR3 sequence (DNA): TGCAGTGCTAGTGGGGGACAGTTCACTTTCGGGAATCAGCCCCAGCATTTT.

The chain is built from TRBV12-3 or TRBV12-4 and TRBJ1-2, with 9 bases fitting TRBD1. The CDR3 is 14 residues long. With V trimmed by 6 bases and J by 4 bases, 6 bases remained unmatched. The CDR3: CASSRTGDFYGYTF. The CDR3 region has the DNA TGTGCCAGCAGCCGGACAGGGGACTTCTATGGCTACACCTTC.

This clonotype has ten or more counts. This CDR3 is CASSPFWNEQYF. In nucleotides, the CDR3 is TGTGCCAGCAGCCCGTTTTGGAACGAGCAGTACTTC. This chain links TRBV28 with TRBJ2-7; D unresolved. The CDR3 extends over 12 amino acids. Trimming removed 6 bases at V and 5 bases at J, with 11 bases between. Germline-derived CDR1 and CDR2 are MDHEN and SYDVKM.

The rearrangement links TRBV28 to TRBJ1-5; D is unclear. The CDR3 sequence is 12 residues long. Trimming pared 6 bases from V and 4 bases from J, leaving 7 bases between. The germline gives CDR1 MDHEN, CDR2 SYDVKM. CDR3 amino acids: CASRTVNQPQHF. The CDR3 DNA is TGTGCCAGCAGGACGGTTAATCAGCCCCAGCATTTT. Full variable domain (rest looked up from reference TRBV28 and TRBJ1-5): DVKVTQSSRYLVKRTGEKVFLECVQDMDHENMFWYRQDPGLGLRLIYFSYDVKMKEKGDIPEGYSVSREKKERFSLILESASTNQTSMYLCASRTVNQPQHFGDGTRLSIL.

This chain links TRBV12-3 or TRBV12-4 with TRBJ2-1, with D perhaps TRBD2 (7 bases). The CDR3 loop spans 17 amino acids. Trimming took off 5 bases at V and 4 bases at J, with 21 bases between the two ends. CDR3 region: CASSRVQGGKGYNEQFF. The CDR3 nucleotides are TGTGCCAGCAGTCGCGTACAGGGAGGGAAGGGTTACAATGAGCAGTTCTTC.

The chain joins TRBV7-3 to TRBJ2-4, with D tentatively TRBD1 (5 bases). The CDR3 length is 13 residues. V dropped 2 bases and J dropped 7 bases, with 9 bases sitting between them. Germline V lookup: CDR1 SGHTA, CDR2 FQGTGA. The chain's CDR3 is CASSLAGSNIQYF. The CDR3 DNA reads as TGTGCCAGCAGCTTAGCAGGGTCGAACATTCAGTACTTC.

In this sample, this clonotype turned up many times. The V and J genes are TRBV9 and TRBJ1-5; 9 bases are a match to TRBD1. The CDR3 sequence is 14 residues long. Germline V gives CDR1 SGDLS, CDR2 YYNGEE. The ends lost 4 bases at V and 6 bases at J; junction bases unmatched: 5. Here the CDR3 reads CASSTGQGSQPQHF. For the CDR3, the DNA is TGTGCCAGCAGCACGGGACAGGGATCTCAGCCCCAGCATTTT.

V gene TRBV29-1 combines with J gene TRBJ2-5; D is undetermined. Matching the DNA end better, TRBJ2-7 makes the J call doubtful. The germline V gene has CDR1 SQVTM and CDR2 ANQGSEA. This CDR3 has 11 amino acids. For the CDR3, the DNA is TGCAGCGTTAAGCAACCGGGCGAGCAGTACTTC. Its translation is CSVKQPGEQYF.